Each of the 23 T cell receptor beta chains below was sequenced from the same sample in a study of shared clonotypes between healthy human individuals. Produced via immunoSEQ multiplex PCR; TCRdb's table is partial and in-frame only. This sample has 400,000 to 600,000 clones, with nearly 80% found just once. Sequencing was performed on PBMCs. Receptors were obtained from a middle-aged woman in good health. Some clones in this sample may be carry-over from other donors' samples.

This clone was seen a single time. The chain joins TRBV10-3 to TRBJ2-1; 11 bases are a match to TRBD2. Per germline, CDR1 ENHRY and CDR2 SYGVKD. The CDR3 covers 15 residues. V trimming: 2 bases; J trimming: 4 bases; junction bases outside the gene matches: 1. CDR3 sequence reads: CAISETSGSYNEQFF. DNA of the CDR3: TGTGCCATCAGTGAGACTAGCGGGAGTTACAATGAGCAGTTCTTC.

The chain has TRBV5-1 and TRBJ2-1, with 7 bases lining up with TRBD2. The junction had 15 bases not matched to a gene; V was cut back by 3 bases and J by 6 bases. Germline lookup yields CDR1 SGHRS and CDR2 YFSETQ. The CDR3 totals 17 residues. This CDR3 reads CASSSLWSSGGLNEQFF. CDR3 nucleotides: TGCGCCAGCAGCTCATTGTGGTCTAGCGGAGGACTCAATGAGCAGTTCTTC.

The genes are TRBV6-4 and TRBJ2-3, with TRBD2 identical over 8 bases. V trimming: 5 bases; J trimming: 5 bases; junction bases outside the gene matches: 3. There are 13 residues in the CDR3. Germline assignment: CDR1 MRHNA and CDR2 SNTAGT. Here the CDR3 reads CASSSGSGDTQYF. CDR3 bases: TGTGCCAGCAGTAGCGGGAGTGGAGATACGCAGTATTTT.

This chain uses TRBV28 with TRBJ2-1; D is perhaps TRBD2 (7 bases). Germline CDR1 and CDR2: MDHEN and SYDVKM. Trimming took 2 bases from V and 5 from J, leaving 13 bases between them. The CDR3 has 15 residues. The CDR3 DNA reads TGTGCCAGCAGTTTAGGGGGGGGGACACACAATGAGCAGTTCTTC. Its protein product is CASSLGGGTHNEQFF.

The chain joins TRBV11-1 to TRBJ2-5; TRBD2 matches at 8 bases. The CDR3 has 15 amino acids. The trim removed 4 bases at V and 5 bases at J, leaving 9 bases unmatched. Germline assignment: CDR1 SGHAT and CDR2 FQDESV (reference sequence). CDR3 nucleotides: TGTGCCAGCAGCTCACGGGGGGGCCTTCGGGAGACCCAGTACTTC. This translates into CASSSRGGLRETQYF. Full variable domain (missing parts from reference TRBV11-1 and TRBJ2-5): EAEVAQSPRYKITEKSQAVAFWCDPISGHATLYWYRQILGQGPELLVQFQDESVVDDSQLPKDRFSAERLKGVDSTLKIQPAELGDSAMYLCASSSRGGLRETQYFGPGTRLLVL.

The chain is built from TRBV7-8 and TRBJ2-5; D gene ambiguous. This CDR3 is 14 amino acids long. V was shortened by 0 bases and J by 2 bases, with 7 bases between the two germline ends. Germline V gene data show CDR1 as SGHVS and CDR2 as FQNEAQ. CDR3: CASSLARQQETQYF. CDR3 DNA sequence: TGTGCCAGCAGCTTAGCTAGGCAGCAAGAGACCCAGTACTTC.

This chain links TRBV11-2 with TRBJ2-1; D is uncertain. Per the germline V gene, CDR1 is SGHAT and CDR2 is FQNNGV. The CDR3 length is 15 residues. Trimming stripped 6 bases from V and 6 bases from J, with 18 bases between. CDR3 protein: CASSQTLLSANEQFF. The CDR3 region has the DNA TGTGCCAGCAGTCAGACCCTATTAAGTGCCAATGAGCAGTTCTTC.

About this clone itself: A single base is all that separates this from a far larger clone, so a read error is likely. V usage is TRBV14 and J usage is TRBJ2-7; no clear D. The J call could be wrong; TRBJ2-5 is a better fit for the DNA end. Germline values: CDR1 SGHDN, CDR2 FVKESK. The CDR3 runs to 14 residues. CDR3 protein: CASSQPAPRETQYF. The DNA of the CDR3 is TGTGCCAGCAGCCAACCAGCTCCTCGTGAGACCCAGTACTTC.

V gene TRBV11-1 combines with J gene TRBJ2-3, with a possible D match to TRBD2 (6 bases). Germline CDR1 is SGHAT and CDR2 is FQDESV (reference sequence). CDR3 size: 15 residues. V was pared by 1 base and J by 0 bases, with 8 bases between. The CDR3 region has the DNA TGTGCCAGCAGCTTAGACGGGACTAGCACAGATACGCAGTATTTT. Translated: CASSLDGTSTDTQYF. Full variable domain (missing parts from reference TRBV11-1 and TRBJ2-3): EAEVAQSPRYKITEKSQAVAFWCDPISGHATLYWYRQILGQGPELLVQFQDESVVDDSQLPKDRFSAERLKGVDSTLKIQPAELGDSAMYLCASSLDGTSTDTQYFGPGTRLTVL.

About this clone itself: Other nucleotide sequences in the sample specify the same CDR3. The rearrangement links TRBV28 to TRBJ1-5; D possibly corresponds to TRBD1 (6 bases). Trimming pared 6 bases from V and 3 bases from J, leaving 9 bases between. Germline V gene lookup returns CDR1 MDHEN and CDR2 SYDVKM. The CDR3 is 13 residues long. The CDR3, as DNA: TGTGCCAGCAGCCGGACAGTCAATCAGCCCCAGCATTTT. As protein: CASSRTVNQPQHF.

The rearrangement joins TRBV7-9 to TRBJ1-5; 7 bases match TRBD1. Per germline, CDR1 SEHNR and CDR2 FQNEAQ (reference sequence). The V gene end was trimmed by 1 base and the J gene end by 7 bases; junction bases not matched to a gene: 10. This CDR3 comprises 16 residues. DNA of the CDR3: TGTGCCAGCAGCTTAGGGTCGTCGCAGGGGGAACAGCCCCAGCATTTT. It is translated as CASSLGSSQGEQPQHF.

V and J are TRBV30 and TRBJ1-6; unclear D gene. The CDR3 sequence is 14 residues long. V lost 5 bases, J lost 7 bases, and 15 bases lay in between. Per the germline V gene, CDR1 is GTSNPN and CDR2 is SVGIG (reference sequence). CDR3 residues: CAWSGGLQNSPLHF. CDR3 nucleotide sequence: TGTGCCTGGTCCGGAGGGCTCCAGAATTCACCCCTCCACTTT.

Here the CDR3 reads CATSSRSGTGTEAFF. CDR3 bases: TGTGCCACCAGCAGTCGATCCGGGACCGGGACTGAAGCTTTCTTT. The V and J genes are TRBV15 and TRBJ1-1; perhaps TRBD1 as D (5 bases). The CDR3 length is 15 residues. CDR1 and CDR2 (germline): LNHNV, YYDKDF (reference sequence). V lost 3 bases and J 5 bases, leaving 16 bases between the germline ends.

This chain uses TRBV20-1 with TRBJ2-3; TRBD2 agrees at 11 bases. Looked up from germline, CDR1 is DFQATT and CDR2 is SNEGSKA (reference sequence). There are 11 residues in the CDR3. J was trimmed by 14 bases and V by 7 bases; bases with no gene match: 8. The CDR3 sequence: CSGLTSGRPYF. The CDR3 DNA reads as TGCAGTGGCCTAACTAGCGGGAGACCGTATTTT.

This chain joins TRBV19 and TRBJ1-5; D perhaps matches TRBD1 (6 bases). Germline V lookup: CDR1 LNHDA, CDR2 SQIVND (reference sequence). CDR3 length: 14 residues. V was pared by 8 bases and J by 7 bases, with 18 bases between. The chain's CDR3 is CASATDRSQQPQHF. In DNA form, the CDR3 reads TGTGCCAGTGCTACCGACAGGTCACAACAGCCCCAGCATTTT.

The CDR3 sequence: CASSPGQTYQETQYF. In DNA, the CDR3 is TGTGCCAGCAGCCCGGGACAAACGTACCAAGAGACCCAGTACTTC. This sequence joins TRBV9 and TRBJ2-5; perhaps TRBD1 as D (6 bases). Trimming removed 4 bases from V and 0 bases from J, with 13 bases in between. Germline V CDR1 and CDR2: SGDLS, YYNGEE. This CDR3 is built from 15 residues.

The chain couples TRBV5-1 to TRBJ2-2; D gene ambiguous. CDR3 size: 14 residues. From germline, CDR1 is SGHRS and CDR2 YFSETQ. V lost 2 bases to trimming and J lost 0 bases, with 5 bases between them. CDR3 in amino acids: CASSFISNTGELFF. As DNA, the CDR3 is TGCGCCAGCAGCTTCATCTCGAACACCGGGGAGCTGTTTTTT.

The chain joins TRBV7-2 to TRBJ2-5; 9 nucleotides match TRBD1. Germline V gene lookup returns CDR1 SGHTA and CDR2 FQGNSA. This CDR3 region has 14 residues. Germline trimming cut 6 bases from V and 4 bases from J; bases unmatched to any gene: 6. This CDR3 reads CASRPGQGAETQYF. The CDR3 nucleotides read TGTGCCAGCAGGCCGGGACAGGGTGCAGAGACCCAGTACTTC.

This clone came up once. This sequence joins TRBV7-9 and TRBJ1-1; 8 bases fit TRBD1. V was clipped by 5 bases and J by 11 bases; unmatched bases: 16. This CDR3 comprises 15 residues. Germline CDR1 SEHNR, CDR2 FQNEAQ (reference sequence). CDR3 DNA sequence: TGTGCCAGCAGCCGACTGAGCAGGGGGCGAAGTGTCGCTTTCTTT. Translating it yields CASSRLSRGRSVAFF.

The chain links TRBV6-1 to TRBJ2-5; D may be TRBD1 (5 bases). This CDR3 contains 14 residues. Trimming pared 10 bases from V and 5 bases from J, leaving 20 bases between. CDR1 and CDR2 (germline): MNHNS, SASEGT. CDR3 coding DNA: TGTGCCACCGGCGATCACTCAGGGTTTGAGACCCAGTACTTC. Protein: CATGDHSGFETQYF.

This clone was detected only once. The chain recombines TRBV13 with TRBJ2-5; D not certain. The J call may be faulty, since TRBJ2-7 better matches the DNA end. This CDR3 has 14 amino acids. Germline lookup yields CDR1 PRHDT and CDR2 FYEKMQ (reference sequence). This CDR3 reads CASSLGQIRPEQYF. For the CDR3, the DNA is TGTGCCAGCAGCTTAGGCCAAATTAGACCCGAGCAGTACTTC.

The J gene is TRBJ1-5, the V gene TRBV6-1; a weak D match, TRBD1 (5 bases). This CDR3 comprises 17 residues. Germline CDR1 is MNHNS and CDR2 is SASEGT. V was trimmed by 4 bases and J by 4 bases, leaving 20 bases between them. The CDR3 DNA reads as TGTGCCAGCAGTGGGAACCGGGGCCGTATAGTGAATCAGCCCCAGCATTTT. This translates into CASSGNRGRIVNQPQHF.

The chain couples TRBV19 to TRBJ2-3; D might be TRBD1 or TRBD2, each matching 5 bases. The ends were cut back, 4 bases at V and 4 bases at J, with 12 bases in the middle. This CDR3 has 14 residues. Per the germline V gene, CDR1 is LNHDA and CDR2 is SQIVND (reference sequence). Here the CDR3 reads CASSNPGTADTQYF. The CDR3 DNA reads as TGTGCCAGTAGTAACCCCGGGACGGCAGATACGCAGTATTTT.